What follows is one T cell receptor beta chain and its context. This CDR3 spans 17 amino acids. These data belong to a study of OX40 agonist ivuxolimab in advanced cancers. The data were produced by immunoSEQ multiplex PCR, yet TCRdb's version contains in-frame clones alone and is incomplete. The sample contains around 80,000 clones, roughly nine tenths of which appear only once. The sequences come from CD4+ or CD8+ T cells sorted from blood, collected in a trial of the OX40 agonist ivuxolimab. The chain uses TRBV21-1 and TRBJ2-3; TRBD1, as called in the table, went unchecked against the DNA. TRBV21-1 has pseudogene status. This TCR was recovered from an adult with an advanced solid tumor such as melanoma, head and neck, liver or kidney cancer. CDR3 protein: CASSNDSGTGGTDTQYF. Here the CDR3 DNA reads TGTGCCAGCAGCAACGATTCCGGGACAGGGGGTACAGATACGCAGTATTTT.